These 13 T cell receptor beta chains were all obtained from the same sample, sequenced in a study of blood T cells in healthy people across ages (dated by TCRdb to the mid-2010s). Library construction relied on 5' RACE. The listed sequencing device is Illumina HiSeq 2500. A second PCR of roughly 6 to 11 cycles was run with a J-beta primer mix and a sample-barcoded 5' primer. The raw public reads went through TCRdb reprocessing: fastp at Q25, MiXCR clone calling, in-frame beta chains kept. Entries are consolidated by CDR3 protein sequence, retaining the most common genes and DNA. The table for this sample lists some 560,000 distinct CDR3 sequences; over 25% of them were counted only once. The ten largest clones represent approximately 4% of the sample. The same specimen was also included in a second study, on T cells of mothers and their children.

Material: blood. The source is a boy aged 2 to 10 in good health.

As to this clonotype: The conserved closing phenylalanine or tryptophan is absent in this CDR3, likely reflecting a read error. J is TRBJ2-7 and V is TRBV7-8; a possible D gene is TRBD1 (5 bases). With 3 bases removed from V and 7 bases from J, the gap between germline ends came to 16 bases. Germline values: CDR1 SGHVS, CDR2 FQNEAQ. The length of the CDR3 is 14 residues. CDR3 protein: CASSLGHPDEEQYL. The CDR3 nucleotides read TGTGCCAGCAGCTTGGGGCACCCGGATGAGGAGCAGTACTTG.

The chain carries TRBV5-1 and TRBJ1-1; 10 positions agree with TRBD1. Trimming cost V 3 bases and J 7 bases; bases outside gene matches: 3. The CDR3 loop spans 13 amino acids. Looked up from germline, CDR1 is SGHRS and CDR2 is YFSETQ. CDR3 region: CASSSDRGNEAFF. The CDR3 nucleotides read TGCGCCAGCAGCTCGGACAGGGGGAATGAAGCTTTCTTT.

The chain joins TRBV7-2 to TRBJ2-3; D is possibly TRBD2 (6 bases). The CDR3 runs to 11 residues. Trimming stripped 11 bases from V and 2 bases from J, with 8 bases between. From germline, CDR1 is SGHTA and CDR2 FQGNSA. The chain's CDR3 is CTGTFTDTQYF. For the CDR3, the DNA is TGTACCGGGACTTTCACAGATACGCAGTATTTT.

This clonotype appeared a few times. V and J are TRBV29-1 and TRBJ2-1; D is tentatively TRBD1 or TRBD2 (5 bases each). Looked up from germline, CDR1 is SQVTM and CDR2 is ANQGSEA. Between the trimmed V and J ends, which lost 5 bases and 0 bases, there was a span of 14 bases. This CDR3 is 15 amino acids long. The CDR3 is CSVSGTHSSYNEQFF. The CDR3 DNA sequence: TGCAGCGTTTCCGGGACCCACAGCTCCTACAATGAGCAGTTCTTC.

V is TRBV7-2 and J is TRBJ2-5, with a tentative D call TRBD2 (6 bases). With the DNA end fitting TRBJ2-7 better, the J assignment may be wrong. The CDR3 sequence is 14 residues long. Germline-derived CDR1 and CDR2 are SGHTA and FQGNSA. The CDR3 nucleotides read TGTGCCAGCACTACTACGTCGGGAGACTACGAGCAGTACTTC. This translates into CASTTTSGDYEQYF.

The chain has TRBV2 and TRBJ1-4; no definite D call. Looked up from germline, CDR1 is SNHLY and CDR2 is FYNNEI. The V and J ends lost 6 bases and 5 bases respectively, with 13 bases between them. The CDR3 has 14 amino acids. The CDR3 sequence: CASSPLQANEKLFF. The CDR3 nucleotides are TGTGCCAGCAGCCCCCTTCAGGCGAATGAAAAACTGTTTTTT.

As to this clonotype: A much larger clone sits a single nucleotide away, making a read error possible. The genes are TRBV7-8 and TRBJ1-4; D is ambiguous. The CDR3 is made up of 16 amino acids. Germline-derived CDR1 and CDR2 are SGHVS and FQNEAQ. The CDR3 DNA sequence: TGTGCCGGCAGCGGGCCACGGGGATCAACTAATGAAAAACTGTTTTTT. Its protein is CAGSGPRGSTNEKLFF. The whole variable domain, remainder taken from reference TRBV7-8 and TRBJ1-4, is GAGVSQSPRYKVAKRGQDVALRCDPISGHVSLFWYQQALGQGPEFLTYFQNEAQLDKSGLPSDRFFAERPEGSVSTLKIQRTQQEDSAVYLCAGSGPRGSTNEKLFFGSGTQLSVL.

V usage is TRBV24-1 and J usage is TRBJ1-6; weak D call: TRBD1 (6 bases). Trimming took off 2 bases at V and 7 bases at J, with 14 bases between the two ends. Per the germline V gene, CDR1 is KGHDR and CDR2 is SFDVKD. This CDR3 has 16 amino acids. The CDR3 spells CATSDWGRRWNSPLHF. The DNA of the CDR3 is TGTGCCACCAGTGATTGGGGGCGCCGTTGGAATTCACCCCTCCACTTT.

This chain joins TRBV7-2 and TRBJ2-5; D ambiguous. V dropped 1 base and J dropped 3 bases, with 15 bases sitting between them. This CDR3 contains 16 residues. Germline CDR1 reads SGHTA; CDR2 reads FQGNSA. CDR3 sequence (DNA): TGTGCCAGCAGCTTAGAATTGGTCTGGCAGGAAGAGACCCAGTACTTC. Amino acid sequence: CASSLELVWQEETQYF. Using reference TRBV7-2 and TRBJ2-5 for the parts outside the CDR3, the full variable domain is GAGVSQSPSNKVTEKGKDVELRCDPISGHTALYWYRQSLGQGLEFLIYFQGNSAPDKSGLPSDRFSAERTGGSVSTLTIQRTQQEDSAVYLCASSLELVWQEETQYFGPGTRLLVL.

This clonotype appeared many times. The chain employs TRBV29-1 and TRBJ2-1; D possibly corresponds to TRBD2 (6 bases). Germline V gene sequence: CDR1 SQVTM, CDR2 ANQGSEA. The CDR3 is 11 amino acids. Trimming left V 7 bases short and J 14 bases short, with 18 bases between. DNA of the CDR3: TGCAGCGGGGGACTCCAACGGTTGAAGTTCTTC. It encodes CSGGLQRLKFF.

The table lists this clonotype with a few counts. An end of the junction differs from the germline gene, which may be a read error. This sequence joins TRBV6-5 and TRBJ2-5, with TRBD2 matching over 12 bases. The CDR3 is 15 residues long. From germline, CDR1 is MNHEY and CDR2 SVGAGI. The CDR3 region has the DNA TGTGCCAGCAGTCACCCTAGCGGGGGGGCACGTGGGAGGTTCTTC. It specifies CASSHPSGGARGRFF.

The chain joins TRBV12-3 or TRBV12-4 to TRBJ2-1; 8 nucleotides match TRBD1. The CDR3 loop spans 14 amino acids. Trimming at V came to 7 bases and at J to 9 bases, leaving 11 bases not matched to a gene. The CDR3 DNA reads TGTGCCAGCACCTGGGTTCAGGGGGCGCGTGAGCAGTTCTTC. It specifies CASTWVQGAREQFF.

This clonotype was picked up a small number of times. J is TRBJ2-3 and V is TRBV20-1; D is undetermined. V was clipped by 4 bases and J by 2 bases, with 10 bases between them. This CDR3 contains 13 residues. CDR1 and CDR2 (germline): DFQATT, SNEGSKA (reference sequence). In DNA, the CDR3 is TGCAGTGCTACCCGGACCACCACAGATACGCAGTATTTT. Translating gives CSATRTTTDTQYF.